The 2 T cell receptor beta chains presented below share a single source sample, sequenced in a study of blood T cell repertoires in COVID-19. Some clones are missing from TCRdb's copy, which holds only in-frame ones; the method was immunoSEQ multiplex PCR. The sample carries more than 95,000 clones, almost 85% recorded once. The sample consisted of peripheral blood. Receptors were obtained from a man in his 70s with active or convalescent COVID-19.

The rearrangement uses TRBV12-5 and TRBJ2-7; 14 bases are a match to TRBD2. CDR1 LGHNT and CDR2 FRNRAP come from the germline V gene. The V and J ends lost 6 bases and 3 bases, in that order; junction bases with no gene match: 4. The CDR3 is 15 amino acids. The CDR3 reads CASGLGLAGGYEQYF. The CDR3 DNA reads as TGTGCTAGTGGCCTAGGACTAGCGGGAGGCTACGAGCAGTACTTC.

This rearrangement joins TRBV3-1 (or the pseudogene TRBV3-2) to TRBJ2-7; D ambiguous. Trimming stripped 1 base from V and 2 bases from J, with 9 bases between. CDR1 and CDR2 (germline): LGHDT, YNNKEL (reference sequence). There are 14 residues in the CDR3. CDR3 amino acids: CASSQGASAYEQYF. As DNA, the CDR3 is TGTGCCAGCAGCCAAGGGGCAAGTGCCTACGAGCAGTACTTC.